The following is a T cell receptor (beta chain) sequence with its context. Its cognate antigen is unknown. The CDR3 runs to 14 residues. V gave up 6 bases and J gave up 4 bases, with 13 bases separating them. The germline CDR1 and CDR2 sequences are MNHNY and SVGAGI (reference sequence). Profiled with immunoSEQ multiplex PCR; TCRdb holds only in-frame clones, not every one. The table includes tens of thousands of clones, 60% to 80% detected once. This sample is drawn from a study of T cell clones after liver transplantation. Turning to the study itself: Samples came from ITN030ST, which attempted immunosuppression withdrawal within 2 years of liver transplantation. Until 12-24 months post-transplant, subjects got standard immunosuppression and no induction.

Regarding the study as a whole: Circulating graft-donor-reactive CD4 TCRbeta sequences fell significantly post-transplant in most of the 8 subjects. Post-transplant time points were not standardized, so conclusions are preliminary.

The sequencing used CD4+ T cells from blood, collected before liver transplant. V is TRBV6-6 and J is TRBJ1-5; D gene unclear. The TCR comes from a human donor who received a liver transplant. The CDR3 region is CASRSNSPNQPQHF. CDR3 DNA sequence: TGTGCCAGCAGAAGTAACAGTCCTAATCAGCCCCAGCATTTT.